Listed here are 29 T cell receptor beta chains from one sample, sequenced in a study of response to subunit inactivated influenza vaccine (dated by TCRdb to 2016 to 2019). The method was RT-PCR. The run used an Illumina HiSeq 2500. Using fastp at Q25 and MiXCR, TCRdb reprocessed the public reads and kept productive beta chains. Identical CDR3 proteins give one entry, which carries the most common genes and DNA. Recorded for this sample are 400,000 to 650,000 distinct CDR3 sequences; approximately 7.2% of them occurred a single time. In total, the top ten clones hold around 14% of the sample. Material: PBMCs from blood, obtained around 2 years after vaccination. These receptors were obtained from a man between 50 and 69 years old who received an inactivated influenza vaccine. Donor details come from another sample of the same person, matched by shared clones.

This clonotype was detected only a few times. An end of the junction does not agree with germline; a read error may underlie this. The V call is TRBV7-3, the J call TRBJ2-1, with D perhaps TRBD1 or TRBD2 (6 bases each). CDR3 size: 13 residues. Germline V CDR1 and CDR2: SGHTA, FQGTGA. The CDR3 sequence: CASSFGTRDSLVF. In DNA form, the CDR3 reads TGTGCCAGCAGCTTTGGGACACGGGACTCCCTAGTCTTC. The whole variable domain, remainder taken from reference TRBV7-3 and TRBJ2-1, is GAGVSQTPSNKVTEKGKYVELRCDPISGHTALYWYRQSLGQGPEFLIYFQGTGAADDSGLPNDRFFAVRPEGSVSTLKIQRTERGDSAVYLCASSFGTRDSLVFGPGTRLTVL.

The table lists this clonotype with a few counts. This rearrangement joins TRBV5-6 to TRBJ2-7; 7 bases are a match to TRBD2. Germline V lookup: CDR1 SGHDT, CDR2 YYEEEE. This CDR3 has 15 residues. Trimming took 3 bases from V and 2 from J; bases not matched to a gene: 8. The CDR3 sequence: CASSSGLGTTYEQYF. The CDR3 DNA sequence: TGTGCCAGCAGCTCGGGCCTAGGGACTACCTACGAGCAGTACTTC.

Notes on this clonotype: A much bigger clone sits one base away, suggesting this may be a read error. This sequence joins TRBV5-1 and TRBJ1-4; unclear D gene. The germline V and J ends were trimmed by 1 base and 2 bases, with 12 bases remaining between them. CDR1 is SGHRS and CDR2 is YFSETQ in the germline V gene. The CDR3 has 16 amino acids. The DNA of the CDR3 is TGCGCCAGCAGCTTGTGGAGTATCGGGACTAATGAAAAACTGTTTTTT. It is translated as CASSLWSIGTNEKLFF. Complete variable domain (other parts from reference TRBV5-1 and TRBJ1-4): KAGVTQTPRYLIKTRGQQVTLSCSPISGHRSVSWYQQTPGQGLQFLFEYFSETQRNKGNFPGRFSGRQFSNSRSEMNVSTLELGDSALYLCASSLWSIGTNEKLFFGSGTQLSVL.

The chain combines TRBV24-1 with TRBJ2-3, with TRBD1 identical over 11 bases. V gave up 1 base and J gave up 5 bases; unmatched junction bases: 4. The CDR3 extends over 16 amino acids. Germline assignment: CDR1 KGHDR and CDR2 SFDVKD. Here the CDR3 DNA reads TGTGCCACCAGTGATTTCGGACAGGGGGCAGGAGATACGCAGTATTTT. Its protein product is CATSDFGQGAGDTQYF.

The J gene is TRBJ1-1, the V gene TRBV6-1; D is unclear. The CDR3 loop spans 15 amino acids. Looked up from germline, CDR1 is MNHNS and CDR2 is SASEGT. With 6 bases removed from V and 1 base from J, the gap between germline ends came to 15 bases. DNA of the CDR3: TGTGCCAGCAGGCGGTTGGGCCCTCGGAACACTGAAGCTTTCTTT. It translates to CASRRLGPRNTEAFF.

This clonotype was picked up many times. This chain joins TRBV2 and TRBJ1-5; TRBD1 matches at 8 bases. CDR3 size: 14 residues. The V gene's germline CDR1 is SNHLY and CDR2 FYNNEI. J was trimmed by 5 bases and V by 5 bases; bases with no gene match: 5. CDR3 DNA: TGTGCCAGCAGTACCGGACAGGGAGATCAGCCCCAGCATTTT. Amino acids: CASSTGQGDQPQHF.

The V gene is TRBV5-5, the J gene TRBJ2-3; no clear D. The germline V gene encodes CDR1 SGHKS and CDR2 YYEKEE (reference sequence). Trimming took off 0 bases at V and 2 bases at J, with 13 bases between the two ends. The CDR3 consists of 16 residues. The CDR3 sequence: CASSLDIGLYTDTQYF. CDR3 nucleotides: TGTGCCAGCAGCTTGGATATAGGGCTTTACACAGATACGCAGTATTTT. Full variable domain (remainder filled in from reference TRBV5-5 and TRBJ2-3): DAGVTQSPTHLIKTRGQQVTLRCSPISGHKSVSWYQQVLGQGPQFIFQYYEKEERGRGNFPDRFSARQFPNYSSELNVNALLLGDSALYLCASSLDIGLYTDTQYFGPGTRLTVL.

V is TRBV3-1 and J is TRBJ1-3; D call uncertain. The length of the CDR3 is 17 residues. Germline CDR1 and CDR2: LGHDT and YNNKEL (reference sequence). V was trimmed by 3 bases and J by 0 bases, leaving 15 bases between them. This CDR3 is CASSQTYGWASGNTIYF. CDR3 DNA: TGTGCCAGCAGCCAGACTTACGGATGGGCCTCTGGAAACACCATATATTTT.

This clonotype came up a few times. V gene TRBV10-3 combines with J gene TRBJ1-4, with D unresolved. Germline V gene lookup returns CDR1 ENHRY and CDR2 SYGVKD. CDR3 size: 14 residues. Trimming shortened V by 4 bases and J by 7 bases, and 13 bases separated the two germline ends. The CDR3 spells CAISAGRVGEKLFF. In nucleotides, the CDR3 is TGTGCCATCAGTGCGGGGAGGGTTGGTGAAAAACTGTTTTTT.

This clonotype was seen many times. V usage is TRBV5-1 and J usage is TRBJ2-5; D is tentatively TRBD1 or TRBD2 (5 bases each). Germline values: CDR1 SGHRS, CDR2 YFSETQ. V shed 4 bases and J shed 5 bases, with 18 bases lying between them. The CDR3 consists of 15 residues. The CDR3 coding sequence is TGCGCCAGCAGCGCCCGAAGAGGGGCCAGGGAGACCCAGTACTTC. Translating it yields CASSARRGARETQYF.

The table lists this clonotype with a few counts. The J gene is TRBJ2-3, the V gene TRBV7-3; 8 bases align to TRBD2. CDR3 size: 16 residues. Germline V lookup: CDR1 SGHTA, CDR2 FQGTGA. The V gene end was trimmed by 4 bases and the J gene end by 1 base; junction bases not matched to a gene: 7. CDR3 nucleotides: TGTGCCAGCAGCTCACAGCGGGAGTTGGGCACAGATACGCAGTATTTT. It encodes CASSSQRELGTDTQYF.

This clonotype has a handful of counts. The gene calls are TRBV10-3 and TRBJ2-5; a weak D match, TRBD1 (5 bases). Germline V gene lookup returns CDR1 ENHRY and CDR2 SYGVKD. Between the trimmed V and J ends, which lost 5 bases and 0 bases, there was a span of 7 bases. The CDR3 is 13 residues long. CDR3 nucleotides: TGTGCCATCAGTTCGACAGACCAAGAGACCCAGTACTTC. It encodes CAISSTDQETQYF.

The chain couples TRBV20-1 to TRBJ2-7; possibly TRBD2 for D (6 bases). In germline, CDR1 is DFQATT, CDR2 SNEGSKA (reference sequence). CDR3 size: 15 residues. Deletions cut 3 bases from V and 4 bases from J, with 19 bases between. The CDR3 protein is CSASRGTPAWYEQYF. The CDR3 DNA reads TGCAGTGCTAGTCGCGGGACCCCCGCCTGGTACGAGCAGTACTTC.

This clonotype has just a few counts. Its ends do not fully match the called genes, so a read error is possible. The chain carries TRBV10-3 and TRBJ2-2; D perhaps matches TRBD2 (5 bases). CDR3 length: 14 residues. The V gene's germline CDR1 is ENHRY and CDR2 SYGVKD. The DNA for the CDR3 is TGTGCCATCAGGCTTGGAGAGAACACCGGGGAGCTTTTTTTT. Translating gives CAIRLGENTGELFF.

The genes are TRBV20-1 and TRBJ2-1, with 9 bases identical to TRBD2. The CDR3 consists of 15 residues. Germline V gives CDR1 DFQATT, CDR2 SNEGSKA (reference sequence). Trimming cost V 3 bases and J 5 bases; bases outside gene matches: 8. The CDR3 loop is CSARGYSGGNNEQFF. CDR3 DNA: TGCAGTGCTAGGGGTTATAGCGGGGGCAACAATGAGCAGTTCTTC.

Many counts were recorded for this clonotype. The chain joins TRBV7-9 to TRBJ2-4; a possible D gene is TRBD1 (7 bases). The ends were cut back, 3 bases at V and 7 bases at J, with 16 bases in the middle. This CDR3 is built from 15 residues. Germline V gene data show CDR1 as SEHNR and CDR2 as FQNEAQ (reference sequence). CDR3 residues: CASSFPGGNKNIQYF. DNA for the CDR3: TGTGCCAGCAGCTTTCCAGGGGGGAACAAGAACATTCAGTACTTC.

Only a few counts were recorded for this clonotype. The V and J genes are TRBV11-2 and TRBJ1-4, with 7 bases lining up with TRBD1. This CDR3 contains 15 residues. The germline CDR1 and CDR2 sequences are SGHAT and FQNNGV. V shed 4 bases and J 3 bases; nucleotides not matched to a gene: 5. CDR3 sequence: CASSSAGGPNEKLFF. The CDR3 DNA is TGTGCCAGCAGCTCCGCAGGGGGACCTAATGAAAAACTGTTTTTT.

This clonotype showed up just a few times. V usage is TRBV2 and J usage is TRBJ2-3; tentatively, D is TRBD1 or TRBD2 (5 bases each). Trimming cost V 3 bases and J 9 bases, with 13 bases left between them. The CDR3 spans 13 residues. Germline V gene data show CDR1 as SNHLY and CDR2 as FYNNEI. CDR3 sequence: CASSEGVLDTQYF. The CDR3 DNA sequence: TGTGCCAGCAGTGAGGGGGTTTTGGACACGCAGTATTTT.

This clonotype was detected a few times. The chain uses TRBV5-6 and TRBJ1-1, with a possible D match to TRBD1 (6 bases). The CDR3 has 15 amino acids. V was shortened by 7 bases and J by 2 bases, with 18 bases between the two germline ends. Germline lookup yields CDR1 SGHDT and CDR2 YYEEEE. The CDR3 nucleotides are TGTGCCAGCGACCTACAGGGTGTAGGAAACACTGAAGCTTTCTTT. It yields the protein CASDLQGVGNTEAFF.

This clonotype has a count of ten or more. The chain recombines TRBV12-3 or TRBV12-4 with TRBJ1-6; the match to TRBD1 covers 8 bases. The CDR3 extends over 14 amino acids. V lost 6 bases, J lost 8 bases, and 6 bases stayed unmatched. CDR3 protein: CASSIGQGYSPLHF. The DNA of the CDR3 is TGTGCCAGCAGCATAGGACAGGGCTATTCACCCCTCCACTTT.

This clonotype was detected only a few times. The chain uses TRBV7-3 and TRBJ2-1, with 7 bases identical to TRBD2. Germline V gene sequence: CDR1 SGHTA, CDR2 FQGTGA. The V segment lost 5 bases and the J segment 9 bases; nucleotides outside the gene matches: 13. The CDR3 has 15 amino acids. The CDR3 region is CASSPAGREQGEQFF. CDR3 nucleotides: TGTGCCAGCAGCCCCGCGGGGCGGGAGCAAGGTGAGCAGTTCTTC.

This clonotype was counted between two and nine times. This sequence joins TRBV18 and TRBJ2-3; D unclear. The CDR3 runs to 14 residues. The germline V gene encodes CDR1 KGHSH and CDR2 LQKENI. The germline V and J ends were trimmed by 3 bases and 4 bases, with 11 bases remaining between them. This chain's CDR3 is CASSPNRVPDTQYF. CDR3 DNA: TGTGCCAGCTCACCTAACCGGGTTCCAGATACGCAGTATTTT.

To note about this clonotype: At one boundary the junction diverges from the germline segment, which might be a read error. The chain combines TRBV12-3 or TRBV12-4 with TRBJ2-7, with TRBD1 as a possible D gene (6 bases). This CDR3 has 14 residues. As DNA, the CDR3 is TGTGCCTGCAGTATACAGGGTAATCTTTACGAGCAGTACTTC. Translating gives CACSIQGNLYEQYF.

The chain couples TRBV7-9 to TRBJ1-1; 9 nucleotides agree with TRBD1. From germline, CDR1 is SEHNR and CDR2 FQNEAQ (reference sequence). The junction had 0 bases not matched to a gene; V was cut back by 1 base and J by 9 bases. The CDR3 sequence is 12 residues long. CDR3 in amino acids: CASSLDRGQAFF. DNA of the CDR3: TGTGCCAGCAGCTTAGACAGGGGGCAAGCTTTCTTT. The full variable domain, in which reference TRBV7-9 and TRBJ1-1 provide the parts outside the CDR3, is DTGVSQNPRHKITKRGQNVTFRCDPISEHNRLYWYRQTLGQGPEFLTYFQNEAQLEKSRLLSDRFSAERPKGSFSTLEIQRTEQGDSAMYLCASSLDRGQAFFGQGTRLTVV.

This clonotype was found many times. This chain connects TRBV4-3 to TRBJ2-2; the D is unclear. Trimming took 3 bases from V and 3 from J, leaving 14 bases between them. This CDR3 is built from 16 residues. Germline V gives CDR1 LGHNA, CDR2 YSLEER. CDR3 nucleotide sequence: TGCGCCAGCAGCCATGATGACAACAGAGACACCGGGGAGCTGTTTTTT. This sequence encodes CASSHDDNRDTGELFF.

The V and J genes are TRBV29-1 and TRBJ2-2; TRBD2 aligns across 11 bases. This CDR3 has 16 residues. Per germline, CDR1 SQVTM and CDR2 ANQGSEA. Trimming removed 5 bases from V and 5 bases from J; junction bases left unmatched: 10. The CDR3 sequence is CSVRVPGTSGTGELFF. The CDR3 DNA reads as TGCAGCGTTAGGGTACCAGGGACTAGCGGTACCGGGGAGCTGTTTTTT.

This rearrangement joins TRBV5-6 to TRBJ2-3; no clear D gene. The CDR3 runs to 16 residues. CDR1 and CDR2 from the germline V gene are SGHDT and YYEEEE. V was cut by 4 bases and J by 8 bases, with 23 bases left in between. CDR3 sequence (DNA): TGTGCCAGCAGCCCCGGGCTAGGCCTAACCCTGGGTACGCAGTATTTT. It encodes CASSPGLGLTLGTQYF.

This clonotype has only a few counts. The chain carries TRBV5-1 and TRBJ1-6; possibly TRBD1 for D (5 bases). Per germline, CDR1 SGHRS and CDR2 YFSETQ. This CDR3 has 16 amino acids. V was trimmed by 1 base and J by 7 bases, leaving 15 bases between them. The CDR3 reads CASSLHQGSGNSPLHF. The CDR3 DNA follows: TGCGCCAGCAGCTTGCATCAGGGTTCGGGGAATTCACCCCTCCACTTT.

This clonotype was recorded at least ten times. The J gene is TRBJ2-1, the V gene TRBV7-9; 9 nucleotides match TRBD1. J gave up 0 bases and V 3 bases, and 6 bases lay outside the gene matches. Per germline, CDR1 SEHNR and CDR2 FQNEAQ (reference sequence). This CDR3 spans 17 amino acids. The CDR3 region has the DNA TGTGCCAGCAGCTTGGGGGACAGGGAGAGCTCCTACAATGAGCAGTTCTTC. Translation gives CASSLGDRESSYNEQFF.